This T cell receptor beta chain was observed in a study of T cell changes during pregnancy in multiple sclerosis (dated by TCRdb to between 2018 and 2021). Study-level background: Changes in the T cell repertoire over the course of pregnancy were examined in this study in women with multiple sclerosis.

V drops 6 bases and J drops 5 bases, leaving 11 bases in between. CDR1 and CDR2 (MNHNS, SASEGT) derive from the germline V gene. From the cysteine up to the phenylalanine, the CDR3 has a length of 13 residues. Kept here is only the CDR3 DNA, which spans 39 bases and is read in frame from base 1. The library came from the immunoSEQ multiplex PCR assay. Entries here come from immuneACCESS through TCRdb and include only in-frame sequences with V and J called. Some clones fail to appear in such tables; in the studies checked, an unresolved V gene covers under half of the shortfall, and the cause of the remainder is unknown. A total of under 95,000 clones appear in this sample, around 94% of them only once. The ten largest account for more than 0.95% of the sample. Regarding this clone: Its antigen is currently not known. Per-nucleotide qualities are absent, and no much larger clonotype sits a single base away.

This receptor was taken from a female donor in good health, enrolled as a control in a pregnancy study. The rearrangement joined TRBV6-1 to TRBJ1-5; perhaps TRBD1 is the D gene, with 5 bases matching. The material was peripheral blood, obtained in the second trimester of pregnancy. Read as DNA, the sequence is TGTGCCAGCAGAGACAGAATGGATCAGCCCCAGCATTTT. It is translated as CASRDRMDQPQHF.